The clone carrying this T cell receptor beta chain appeared a single time. Clones were read by immunoSEQ multiplex PCR, and TCRdb kept only the in-frame ones, dropping some. Among 40,000 to 50,000 clones, 87% were seen once, and the ten largest hold 2.1%. Trimming removed 1 base at V and 3 bases at J, with 11 bases between. The CDR3 is made up of 15 amino acids. Germline V gene lookup returns CDR1 SGHNT and CDR2 YYREEE (reference sequence). The sample is drawn from a study of blood T cell repertoires in COVID-19. The clonotype comes from a woman aged 80 or older with COVID-19, enrolled during active disease. Sequencing input: peripheral blood. The chain couples TRBV5-4 to TRBJ1-5; D is unresolved. The CDR3 bases are TGTGCCAGCAGCTTGAGTGGGAGAATCAATCAGCCCCAGCATTTT. Residues: CASSLSGRINQPQHF.